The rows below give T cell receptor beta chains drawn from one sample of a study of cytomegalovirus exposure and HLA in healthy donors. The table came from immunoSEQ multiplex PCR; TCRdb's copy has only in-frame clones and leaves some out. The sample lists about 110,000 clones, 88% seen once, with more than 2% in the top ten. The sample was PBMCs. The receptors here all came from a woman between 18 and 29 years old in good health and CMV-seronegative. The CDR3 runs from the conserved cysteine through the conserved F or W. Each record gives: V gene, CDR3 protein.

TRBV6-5	CASSYSRGAENIQYF
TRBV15	CATSRDRNGGQGYNEQFF
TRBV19	CASSIQGTDSYEQYF
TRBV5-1	CASSLFDEQFF
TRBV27	CASSFGGSWAEQYF
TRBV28	CASTLAGGPGNIQYF
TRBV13	CASSLGARYQPQHF
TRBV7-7	CASSFDSQETQYF
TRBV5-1	CASSSGTGGRLPYEQYF
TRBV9	CASSVRGTYSETQYF
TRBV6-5	CASSHDRGVVNEQFF
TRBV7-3	CASSLGGSYGYTF
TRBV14	CASSPSGSRRAQYF
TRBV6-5	CASSPWQGALEQYF
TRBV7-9	CASSTGPLHF
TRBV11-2	CASSLTSGGVPNTGELFF
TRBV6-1	CASSDFGTGGATYEQYF
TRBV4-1	CASSAQIHRGYEQYF
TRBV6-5	CASRAGVTYEQYF
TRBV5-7	CASSFENLMNTEAFF
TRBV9	CASSVGGGAVTDTQYF
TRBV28	CASSPGQITDTQYF
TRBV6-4	CASSDSRGSDTQYF
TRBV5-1	CASSLGTHGGGSYNSPLHF
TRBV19	CASNYGRVFLETEAFF
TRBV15	CATSRDLGGGTEAFF
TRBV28	CASSPSPGQGTFRNIQYF
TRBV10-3	CAIRPQDNQPQHF
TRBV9	CASSVYEDNSPLHF
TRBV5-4	CASSPLQLGGVETQYF
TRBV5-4	CASTGTGRDGYTF
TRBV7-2	CASSSLGLAQFF
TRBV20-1	CSTPQTGELFF